The rows below give T cell receptor beta chains drawn from one sample of a study of blood T cell repertoires in COVID-19. Data came from immunoSEQ multiplex PCR; TCRdb stores just in-frame clones and leaves some out. The repertoire includes about 99,000 clones, roughly 89% of them detected once, and 2% sits in the top ten. Sequencing was done on a sample of peripheral blood. Receptors were obtained from a man between 65 and 85 years old with active or convalescent COVID-19. Each CDR3 is given with its conserved first and last residue. D genes are given only for firm matches. Size values are once, few and many counts, or a class for expanded clones, and some rows have none.

>TRBJ2-5|-|TRBV7-8|TRBD1
CASRGDRGRWETQYF
TGTGCCAGCAGAGGAGACAGGGGGCGCTGGGAGACCCAGTACTTC
>TRBJ1-2|few|TRBV28|-
CASSTLRGKGYGYTF
TGTGCCAGCAGTACCCTCAGGGGAAAGGGGTATGGCTACACCTTC
>TRBJ2-5|once|TRBV18|-
CASSPRTGRTQETQYF
TGTGCCAGCTCACCACGGACGGGCAGGACACAAGAGACCCAGTACTTC
>TRBJ2-3|-|TRBV5-8|TRBD2
CASSFGGGGSDTQYF
TGTGCCAGCAGCTTCGGTGGGGGAGGGTCAGATACGCAGTATTTT
>TRBJ1-5|-|TRBV28|-
CASSFIGGNSNQPQHF
TGTGCCAGCAGTTTTATCGGGGGTAATAGCAATCAGCCCCAGCATTTT
>TRBJ2-3|-|TRBV7-9|-
CASSFTGSPSTDTQYF
TGTGCCAGCAGCTTCACAGGGTCCCCCAGCACAGATACGCAGTATTTT
>TRBJ2-3|-|TRBV5-4|TRBD2
CASTLRGGRGSTDTQYF
TGTGCCAGCACCTTACGCGGGGGGCGGGGGAGCACAGATACGCAGTATTTT
>TRBJ2-7|-|TRBV6-1|-
CASSEAAHEQYF
TGTGCCAGCAGTGAAGCGGCCCACGAGCAGTACTTC
>TRBJ2-2|-|TRBV3-1/TRBV3-2|TRBD2
CASSQLAGGITGELFF
TGTGCCAGCAGCCAACTAGCGGGGGGTATCACCGGGGAGCTGTTTTTT
>TRBJ2-5|-|TRBV6-5|TRBD2
CASTGGGNQETQYF
TGTGCCAGCACCGGGGGGGGGAACCAAGAGACCCAGTACTTC
>TRBJ1-5|-|TRBV2|-
CASNTPDSSNQPQHF
TGTGCCAGCAACACCCCCGACAGCAGCAATCAGCCCCAGCATTTT
>TRBJ2-7|-|TRBV19|TRBD2
CASSILAGEGEQYF
TGTGCCAGTAGCATACTAGCGGGGGAAGGTGAGCAGTACTTC
>TRBJ2-7|-|TRBV2|-
CASSVAGGPYYEQYF
TGTGCCAGCAGTGTAGCCGGGGGGCCTTACTACGAGCAGTACTTC
>TRBJ2-3|-|TRBV28|TRBD1
CASSLQGADTQYF
TGTGCCAGCAGCTTACAGGGGGCAGATACGCAGTATTTT
>TRBJ2-3|-|TRBV7-8|TRBD2
CASSQLAGGPDTQYF
TGTGCCAGCAGCCAACTAGCGGGGGGGCCGGATACGCAGTATTTT
>TRBJ1-3|few|TRBV9|TRBD1
CASSGRDSLSGNTIYF
TGTGCCAGCAGCGGGCGGGACAGTCTCTCTGGAAACACCATATATTTT
>TRBJ1-2|-|TRBV28|-
CASSSPTAGNYGYTF
TGTGCCAGCAGTTCTCCCACGGCAGGGAACTATGGCTACACCTTC
>TRBJ2-3|-|TRBV28|-
CASTGGRSTDTQYF
TGTGCCAGCACCGGAGGTAGATCCACAGATACGCAGTATTTT
>TRBJ2-5|-|TRBV30|-
CAWRGLRGKAETQYF
TGTGCCTGGAGGGGGTTGAGGGGGAAGGCAGAGACCCAGTACTTC
>TRBJ1-1|-|TRBV7-6|-
CASSSGSTEAFF
TGTGCCAGCAGCTCGGGTTCTACTGAAGCTTTCTTT
>TRBJ2-1|-|TRBV24-1|TRBD1
CATSGQGGSYNEQFF
TGTGCCACCAGTGGACAGGGGGGCTCCTACAATGAGCAGTTCTTC
>TRBJ1-1|once|TRBV19|-
CASRGRPGENTEAFF
TGTGCCAGTCGCGGGCGGCCAGGGGAGAACACTGAAGCTTTCTTT
>TRBJ1-5|once|TRBV28|TRBD1
CASSNADRGVNQPQHF
TGTGCCAGCAGCAACGCCGACAGGGGCGTGAATCAGCCCCAGCATTTT
>TRBJ2-1|-|TRBV6-2/TRBV6-3|TRBD1
CASSYLGQGMNEQFF
TGTGCCAGCAGTTACTTGGGACAGGGGATGAATGAGCAGTTCTTC
>TRBJ2-5|-|TRBV11-3|TRBD1
CASSTGGYMGETQYF
TGTGCCAGCAGCACAGGGGGGTATATGGGGGAGACCCAGTACTTC
>TRBJ2-5|once|TRBV5-6|-
CASSWRDSRETQYF
TGTGCCAGCAGCTGGCGTGACAGCCGAGAGACCCAGTACTTC
>TRBJ2-5|-|TRBV6-6|TRBD2
CASSMGRGRVETQYF
TGTGCCAGCAGTATGGGACGGGGGAGGGTAGAGACCCAGTACTTC
>TRBJ2-7|-|TRBV6-1|TRBD2
CASSEAVGGGIAEQYF
TGTGCCAGCAGTGAAGCAGTCGGCGGGGGGATCGCCGAGCAGTACTTC
>TRBJ2-5|-|TRBV11-2|TRBD2
CASSLWIASGGEETQYF
TGTGCCAGCAGCTTATGGATCGCTAGCGGGGGGGAAGAGACCCAGTACTTC
>TRBJ2-5|-|TRBV7-3|-
CASSTGGAQGETQYF
TGTGCCAGCAGCACTGGGGGGGCGCAGGGTGAGACCCAGTACTTC
>TRBJ2-7|-|TRBV6-6|TRBD1
CASSYSRTGTEQYF
TGTGCCAGCAGTTATTCCAGGACAGGGACCGAGCAGTACTTC
>TRBJ2-6|few|TRBV6-2/TRBV6-3|-
CASSYAQAGANVLTF
TGTGCCAGCAGTTACGCACAGGCTGGGGCCAACGTCCTGACTTTC
>TRBJ1-6|-|TRBV19|-
CASSTGSHIHPLHF
TGTGCCAGTAGTACGGGGTCCCACATTCACCCCCTCCACTTT
>TRBJ1-6|-|TRBV30|TRBD1
CAWSIDRASSYNSPLHF
TGTGCCTGGAGTATCGACAGGGCGAGCTCCTATAATTCACCCCTCCACTTT
>TRBJ2-2|-|TRBV9|TRBD1
CASSGPTGGGGELFF
TGTGCCAGCAGCGGACCGACAGGGGGCGGCGGGGAGCTGTTTTTT
>TRBJ1-2|-|TRBV28|-
CASSAGGGYTF
TGTGCCAGCAGTGCGGGGGGCGGCTACACCTTC
>TRBJ2-7|-|TRBV29-1|-
CSVGPTYEQYF
TGCAGCGTTGGTCCTACCTACGAGCAGTACTTC
>TRBJ2-5|-|TRBV7-2|-
CASSLAGTIQETQYF
TGTGCCAGCAGCTTAGCGGGCACGATCCAAGAGACCCAGTACTTC
>TRBJ2-7|few|TRBV5-1|-
CASSFGRGRSYEQYF
TGCGCCAGCAGCTTTGGGCGGGGCCGTTCCTACGAGCAGTACTTC
>TRBJ2-2|-|TRBV20-1|-
CSASRDIVSGELFF
TGCAGTGCTAGTCGGGACATAGTGTCCGGGGAGCTGTTTTTT
>TRBJ2-5|-|TRBV18|TRBD1
CASSSGTEETQYF
TGTGCCAGCTCATCCGGGACAGAAGAGACCCAGTACTTC
>TRBJ2-3|-|TRBV18|TRBD2
CASSPLFVTSISTDTQYF
TGTGCCAGCTCACCATTATTCGTGACTAGCATTAGCACAGATACGCAGTATTTT
>TRBJ2-2|-|TRBV7-2|-
CASSFGGAVRELFF
TGTGCCAGCAGCTTTGGGGGGGCCGTCCGAGAGCTGTTTTTT
>TRBJ1-1|-|TRBV9|-
CASSVGQRNTEAFF
TGTGCCAGCAGCGTAGGACAACGGAACACTGAAGCTTTCTTT
>TRBJ2-7|-|TRBV9|-
CASSPRTEYSYEQYF
TGTGCCAGCAGCCCCCGGACAGAGTACTCCTACGAGCAGTACTTC
>TRBJ1-4|-|TRBV6-5|TRBD1
CASSTGDSKNEKLFF
TGTGCCAGCAGTACAGGGGACAGCAAAAATGAAAAACTGTTTTTT
>TRBJ2-4|-|TRBV7-2|-
CASSKDKDIQYF
TGTGCCAGCAGCAAAGACAAAGACATTCAGTACTTC
>TRBJ2-5|-|TRBV7-6|-
CASSLVRSGGQGRAETQYF
TGTGCCAGCAGCTTAGTTCGTAGCGGTGGTCAGGGACGGGCAGAGACCCAGTACTTC
>TRBJ2-1|-|TRBV28|TRBD2
CASSLLAAGLAREQFF
TGTGCCAGCAGCTTATTGGCAGCGGGACTAGCCAGAGAGCAGTTCTTC
>TRBJ1-1|-|TRBV6-6|TRBD1
CASSLGTEVSEAFF
TGTGCCAGCAGCTTGGGGACAGAGGTCTCTGAAGCTTTCTTT
>TRBJ1-5|few|TRBV28|-
CASSLPDSNNQPQHF
TGTGCCAGCAGTTTACCGGACAGTAACAATCAGCCCCAGCATTTT
>TRBJ2-5|once|TRBV9|TRBD1
CASSGAPGGPETQYF
TGTGCCAGCAGCGGCGCCCCAGGGGGCCCGGAGACCCAGTACTTC
>TRBJ2-7|-|TRBV7-2|TRBD2
CASSLLRTSGGYEQYF
TGTGCCAGCAGCTTACTACGGACTAGCGGGGGTTACGAGCAGTACTTC
>TRBJ1-2|-|TRBV5-1|TRBD1
CASSWGQGSGYTF
TGCGCCAGCAGCTGGGGACAGGGCTCTGGCTACACCTTC
>TRBJ1-6|-|TRBV19|TRBD1
CASSAHRGQDSPLHF
TGTGCCAGTAGTGCCCACAGGGGGCAGGATTCACCCCTCCACTTT
>TRBJ1-1|-|TRBV9|-
CASSVGVEGTEAFF
TGTGCCAGCAGCGTAGGGGTGGAGGGCACTGAAGCTTTCTTT